This T cell receptor beta chain stems from a study of cytomegalovirus exposure and HLA in healthy donors. The CDR3 extends over 15 amino acids. Germline values: CDR1 SGHRS, CDR2 YFSETQ. V dropped 0 bases and J dropped 4; count of bases not matched to a gene: 6. With 60 Vbeta and 13 Jbeta primers, the PCR was carried out. Using immunoSEQ multiplex PCR, the repertoire was profiled, and TCRdb retains in-frame clones only, with some absent. The sample contains about 140,000 clones, around 80% of which appear only once. Study findings and constraints: A previous analysis found most TCR beta V segments productive roughly 87% or roughly 30% of the time.

Details on this clone: Its matching antigen is unknown.

Sequencing was performed on PBMCs. The receptor was isolated from a young man in good health and CMV-seropositive. The chain recombines TRBV5-1 with TRBJ2-7; TRBD2 agrees at 8 bases. CDR3 bases: TGCGCCAGCAGCTTGGCCTCAGCGGGGGAATACGAGCAGTACTTC. This encodes CASSLASAGEYEQYF.